A single sample is the source of the 23 T cell receptor beta chains below, sequenced in a study of T cells in Graves' hyperthyroidism and ophthalmopathy (dated by TCRdb to between 2018 and 2021). The library was prepared using multiplex PCR. The sequencing machine was an Illumina HiSeq 2000. Amplification of TCR beta CDR3 regions was carried out from RNA transcripts. The TCR CDR3 was subjected to a first round of RT-PCR using the HTBI primer set and the Qiagen OneStep RT-PCR kit. In TCRdb, the public reads were trimmed at Q25 with fastp and aligned with MiXCR, with productive beta chains retained. For every CDR3 protein sequence, its rows merge into one entry that carries the most common genes and DNA. Within this sample are hundreds of thousands of distinct CDR3 sequences, with roughly 15% of them counted one time only. 3.5% to 4.5% of the sample is held by the ten biggest clonotypes. The source material was blood. The source of these receptors is a middle-aged woman with Graves' ophthalmopathy.

This chain connects TRBV6-1 to TRBJ1-1; 7 bases agree with TRBD1. Germline CDR1 and CDR2: MNHNS and SASEGT. The J segment lost 0 bases and the V segment lost 7 bases, leaving 11 bases of the junction unmatched. The CDR3 is made up of 16 amino acids. CDR3 in amino acids: CASNKQTGTMNTEAFF. DNA for the CDR3: TGTGCCAGCAACAAACAGACAGGGACGATGAACACTGAAGCTTTCTTT.

This clonotype was seen repeatedly, ten times or more. The J gene is TRBJ2-5, the V gene TRBV29-1, with D unclear. CDR1 and CDR2 from the germline V gene are SQVTM and ANQGSEA. Trimming took 6 bases from V and 5 from J, leaving 13 bases between them. CDR3 length: 12 residues. In DNA, the CDR3 is TGCAGCGTCGGTTTCTCGGCGGAGACCCAGTACTTC. Translation: CSVGFSAETQYF.

This clonotype was counted at least ten times. The rearrangement uses TRBV6-1 and TRBJ2-7, with D tentatively TRBD1 (5 bases). The V and J ends lost 7 bases and 3 bases respectively, with 10 bases between them. This CDR3 comprises 12 residues. Per germline, CDR1 MNHNS and CDR2 SASEGT. The CDR3 nucleotides are TGTGCCAGCAAAAGGGGCTACTACGAGCAGTACTTC. Translating gives CASKRGYYEQYF.

The chain carries TRBV5-5 and TRBJ1-2; 8 bases map to TRBD1. CDR1 and CDR2 (germline): SGHKS, YYEKEE (reference sequence). V lost 4 bases and J lost 4; bases outside the gene matches: 9. The CDR3 totals 15 residues. Here the CDR3 DNA reads TGTGCCAGCAGCCCCAATTCAGGGGGCGGCTATGGCTACACCTTC. Protein product: CASSPNSGGGYGYTF.

This clonotype has just a few counts. V usage is TRBV7-9 and J usage is TRBJ1-3; D unclear. The length of the CDR3 is 13 residues. CDR1 is SEHNR and CDR2 is FQNEAQ in the germline V gene (reference sequence). V was shortened by 10 bases and J by 4 bases, with 14 bases between the two germline ends. The CDR3 reads CATDLLQGNTIYF. In nucleotides, the CDR3 is TGTGCCACTGACCTCCTGCAGGGAAACACCATATATTTT.

CDR3 loop: CASSVSGGNTIYF. The CDR3 DNA reads TGTGCCAGCAGCGTAAGCGGGGGAAACACCATATATTTT. V usage is TRBV9 and J usage is TRBJ1-3; D not certain. Per the germline V gene, CDR1 is SGDLS and CDR2 is YYNGEE. CDR3 size: 13 residues. The V end lost 1 base, the J end lost 4 bases, and 6 bases lay between the germline ends. Together with reference TRBV9 and TRBJ1-3, the CDR3 gives the full variable domain: DSGVTQTPKHLITATGQRVTLRCSPRSGDLSVYWYQQSLDQGLQFLIQYYNGEERAKGNILERFSAQQFPDLHSELNLSSLELGDSALYFCASSVSGGNTIYFGEGSWLTVV.

This clonotype was detected many times. The J gene is TRBJ1-1, the V gene TRBV6-5; possible D gene TRBD1, 5 bases. The V end lost 6 bases, the J end lost 6 bases, and 14 bases lay between the germline ends. Looked up from germline, CDR1 is MNHEY and CDR2 is SVGAGI. The CDR3 runs to 13 residues. This CDR3 is CASRVYGAAEAFF. The CDR3 DNA is TGTGCCAGCAGGGTTTACGGGGCAGCTGAAGCTTTCTTT.

The CDR3 loop reads CASSLEPANYEQYF. As DNA, the CDR3 is TGCGCCAGCAGCTTGGAACCGGCTAACTACGAGCAGTACTTC. The chain employs TRBV5-1 and TRBJ2-7; D gene unclear. The ends were cut back, 0 bases at V and 3 bases at J, with 10 bases in the middle. The length of the CDR3 is 14 residues. CDR1 is SGHRS, CDR2 YFSETQ, per germline.

The chain uses TRBV11-2 and TRBJ2-7; 12 bases agree with TRBD1. V gave up 5 bases and J gave up 6 bases; unmatched junction bases: 14. The CDR3 has 17 amino acids. CDR1 and CDR2 from the germline V gene are SGHAT and FQNNGV. In DNA, the CDR3 is TGTGCCAGCAGCAAACTTCCGGGACAGGGGGCGTATAGCGAGCAGTACTTC. This encodes CASSKLPGQGAYSEQYF.

The rearrangement uses TRBV18 and TRBJ2-5, with a weak D call TRBD1 (6 bases). Trimming took 0 bases from V and 1 from J, leaving 9 bases between them. Germline CDR1 KGHSH, CDR2 LQKENI. The CDR3 has 15 residues. The CDR3: CASSPPDSSQETQYF. CDR3 nucleotides: TGTGCCAGCTCACCACCGGACAGTAGCCAAGAGACCCAGTACTTC.

This clonotype showed up many times. J is TRBJ2-5 and V is TRBV10-3; maybe TRBD1 (6 bases). The CDR3 covers 14 residues. Trimming shortened V by 2 bases and J by 4 bases, and 11 bases separated the two germline ends. Per germline, CDR1 ENHRY and CDR2 SYGVKD. CDR3 in DNA: TGTGCCATCAGTGAGCCAGACAGGTCAGAGACCCAGTACTTC. It is translated as CAISEPDRSETQYF.

The V and J genes are TRBV20-1 and TRBJ2-6; 7 positions agree with TRBD1. V shed 1 base, J shed 0 bases, and the junction held 9 bases outside the gene matches. CDR3 length equals 18 residues. Germline CDR1 is DFQATT and CDR2 is SNEGSKA (reference sequence). CDR3 amino acids: CSARGVGTADSGANVLTF. The DNA for the CDR3 is TGCAGTGCTAGAGGAGTCGGGACAGCTGACTCTGGGGCCAACGTCCTGACTTTC.

This clonotype was detected many times. This chain joins TRBV5-1 and TRBJ1-1; no definite D call. The CDR3 sequence is 15 residues long. Germline CDR1 and CDR2: SGHRS and YFSETQ. The V and J ends lost 2 bases and 0 bases respectively, with 11 bases between them. The CDR3 DNA follows: TGCGCCAGCAGCTTCACTTCAGGTTTGAACACTGAAGCTTTCTTT. Its translation is CASSFTSGLNTEAFF.

This clonotype was recorded at least ten times. This sequence joins TRBV10-2 and TRBJ1-1, with TRBD1 as a possible D gene (5 bases). V lost 6 bases, J lost 2 bases, and 10 bases lay in between. The CDR3 covers 13 residues. Germline loops: CDR1 WSHSY, CDR2 SAAADI. This chain's CDR3 is CASSEQENTEAFF. The CDR3 nucleotides are TGCGCCAGCAGCGAACAGGAAAACACTGAAGCTTTCTTT.

This clonotype was seen repeatedly, ten times or more. The chain employs TRBV29-1 and TRBJ1-2, with D unclear. The CDR3 runs to 12 residues. V was clipped by 6 bases and J by 1 base, with 9 bases between them. Germline CDR1 reads SQVTM; CDR2 reads ANQGSEA. The DNA for the CDR3 is TGCAGCGTAGACGACGGTAACTATGGCTACACCTTC. It codes for CSVDDGNYGYTF.

The sample holds many counts of this clonotype. The CDR3 DNA reads TGCAGTGCGTGGACCGTCATGAACACTGAAGCTTTCTTT. Residues: CSAWTVMNTEAFF. This chain connects TRBV20-1 to TRBJ1-1, with D uncertain. V was shortened by 6 bases and J by 0 bases, with 11 bases between the two germline ends. CDR1 and CDR2 from the germline V gene are DFQATT and SNEGSKA (reference sequence). The CDR3 contains 13 residues.

This clonotype was counted a few times. This chain uses TRBV19 with TRBJ2-5; D assignment may be TRBD1 or TRBD2 (5 bases each). CDR1 and CDR2 (germline): LNHDA, SQIVND (reference sequence). The CDR3 is made up of 14 amino acids. Trimming removed 3 bases at V and 0 bases at J, with 8 bases between. The CDR3 here is CASSMGTYQETQYF. CDR3 DNA sequence: TGTGCCAGTAGTATGGGGACGTACCAAGAGACCCAGTACTTC.

There are a few counts of this clonotype. The chain uses TRBV18 and TRBJ1-5, with TRBD1 identical over 9 bases. Trimming removed 0 bases from V and 7 bases from J; junction bases left unmatched: 4. Germline V gene sequence: CDR1 KGHSH, CDR2 LQKENI. The CDR3 is made up of 15 amino acids. The CDR3 sequence: CASSPPGQGGQPQHF. The DNA of the CDR3 is TGTGCCAGCTCACCACCGGGACAGGGAGGGCAGCCCCAGCATTTT. The variable domain in full, with the rest retrieved from reference TRBV18 and TRBJ1-5, is NAGVMQNPRHLVRRRGQEARLRCSPMKGHSHVYWYRQLPEEGLKFMVYLQKENIIDESGMPKERFSAEFPKEGPSILRIQQVVRGDSAAYFCASSPPGQGGQPQHFGDGTRLSIL.

The chain joins TRBV11-2 to TRBJ2-5, with 9 bases aligning to TRBD1. CDR1 is SGHAT, CDR2 FQNNGV, per germline. The CDR3 extends over 14 amino acids. The trim removed 0 bases at V and 6 bases at J, leaving 2 bases unmatched. The chain's CDR3 is CASSLEGQGQTQYF. The CDR3 DNA follows: TGTGCCAGCAGCTTAGAGGGACAGGGACAGACCCAGTACTTC.

This clonotype was picked up many times. The V and J genes are TRBV7-8 and TRBJ1-3; D is perhaps TRBD1 (6 bases). Trimming took 1 base from V and 0 from J, leaving 13 bases between them. The length of the CDR3 is 17 residues. The germline gives CDR1 SGHVS, CDR2 FQNEAQ. The CDR3, as DNA: TGTGCCAGCAGCTTAGGGACAGCCGCCTACTCTGGAAACACCATATATTTT. Translating it yields CASSLGTAAYSGNTIYF.

This clonotype was seen ten or more times. The rearrangement uses TRBV28 and TRBJ2-5; no reliable D call. CDR3 length equals 14 residues. The germline V gene has CDR1 MDHEN and CDR2 SYDVKM. V dropped 5 bases and J dropped 1 base, with 11 bases sitting between them. The CDR3 DNA reads as TGTGCCAGCAGTGAACACGAACCCCAAGAGACCCAGTACTTC. It yields the protein CASSEHEPQETQYF.

This clonotype showed up many times. The chain carries TRBV12-3 or TRBV12-4 and TRBJ2-5; D remains ambiguous. Trimming removed 6 bases at V and 0 bases at J, with 11 bases between. The CDR3 length is 14 residues. The CDR3: CASRRTDDQETQYF. The DNA of the CDR3 is TGTGCCAGCAGGCGGACGGATGACCAAGAGACCCAGTACTTC.

This chain joins TRBV14 and TRBJ1-2; possible D gene TRBD1, 5 bases. CDR1 SGHDN and CDR2 FVKESK come from the germline V gene. The CDR3 has 14 residues. V was pared by 0 bases and J by 8 bases, with 13 bases between. In nucleotides, the CDR3 is TGTGCCAGCAGCCAAGATCCAGGACAAGGCGGCTACACCTTC. Amino acids: CASSQDPGQGGYTF. Based on the CDR3 plus reference TRBV14 and TRBJ1-2, the full variable domain is EAGVTQFPSHSVIEKGQTVTLRCDPISGHDNLYWYRRVMGKEIKFLLHFVKESKQDESGMPNNRFLAERTGGTYSTLKVQPAELEDSGVYFCASSQDPGQGGYTFGSGTRLTVV.